The next 27 T cell receptor beta chains were all read from a single sample in a study of neoadjuvant anti-PD-1 for oral cavity cancer. Time point in this sample: after neoadjuvant nivolumab, at surgical resection. Sequencing was performed with immunoSEQ multiplex PCR; in TCRdb, only in-frame clones are kept and a portion is missing. The sample records around 8,200 clones, approximately 70% being singletons. The sequencing used PBMCs, collected after nivolumab (anti-PD-1) treatment. These TCRs come from a person aged 35-79 years with oral cavity squamous cell carcinoma.

The chain has TRBV2 and TRBJ2-7; 9 bases are shared with TRBD1. There are 13 residues in the CDR3. From germline, CDR1 is SNHLY and CDR2 FYNNEI. V was clipped by 7 bases and J by 4 bases; unmatched bases: 5. The CDR3 loop is CASTRDRAYEQYF. The DNA of the CDR3 is TGTGCCAGCACCAGGGACAGGGCTTACGAGCAGTACTTC.

Only a few counts were recorded for this clone. CDR3 coding DNA: TGTGCCAGCAGTTATAACGGGGCCGGGTATAATTCACCCCTCCACTTT. This encodes CASSYNGAGYNSPLHF. The J gene is TRBJ1-6, the V gene TRBV6-5, with a tentative D call TRBD1 (5 bases). CDR3 size: 16 residues. CDR1 is MNHEY and CDR2 is SVGAGI in the germline V gene. V was pared by 3 bases and J by 4 bases, with 13 bases between.

This clone showed up just once. The J gene is TRBJ2-6, the V gene TRBV7-2; tentatively, D is TRBD1 (6 bases). Germline V gene lookup returns CDR1 SGHTA and CDR2 FQGNSA. The V and J ends lost 5 bases and 4 bases respectively, with 18 bases between them. This CDR3 comprises 17 residues. DNA for the CDR3: TGTGCCAGCAGCCGCATTCTGGGGGCCTCCGGGGCCAACGTCCTGACTTTC. Its protein is CASSRILGASGANVLTF.

This chain connects TRBV4-1 to TRBJ2-3; TRBD1 might be the D (5 bases). The CDR3 spans 18 residues. The V end lost 4 bases, the J end lost 3 bases, and 23 bases lay between the germline ends. CDR1 is MGHRA, CDR2 YSYEKL, per germline. The CDR3 protein is CASSLRRTLFQGTDTQYF. The CDR3 region has the DNA TGCGCCAGCAGCCTAAGACGGACCCTTTTCCAGGGTACAGATACGCAGTATTTT.

The gene calls are TRBV6-5 and TRBJ1-1, with TRBD1 as a possible D gene (5 bases). The CDR3 spans 14 residues. Per the germline V gene, CDR1 is MNHEY and CDR2 is SVGAGI. The ends were cut back, 6 bases at V and 5 bases at J, with 16 bases in the middle. CDR3 residues: CASSHGGGRTEAFF. DNA of the CDR3: TGTGCCAGCAGCCACGGGGGGGGGAGGACTGAAGCTTTCTTT.

In its sample, this clone was seen once. This chain joins TRBV6-6 and TRBJ2-1; D call uncertain. CDR1 is MNHNY, CDR2 SVGAGI, per germline (reference sequence). Trimming removed 0 bases at V and 4 bases at J, with 7 bases between. CDR3 length: 14 amino acids. The CDR3 here is CASSYSNSYNEQFF. In DNA, the CDR3 is TGTGCCAGCAGTTACTCAAACAGTTACAATGAGCAGTTCTTC.

The chain carries TRBV6-1 and TRBJ1-1; maybe TRBD1 (5 bases). Between the trimmed V and J ends, which lost 4 bases and 2 bases, there was a span of 11 bases. The CDR3 length is 14 residues. From germline, CDR1 is MNHNS and CDR2 SASEGT. CDR3 amino acids: CASSVRGKNTEAFF. CDR3 in DNA: TGTGCCAGCAGTGTTCGGGGGAAAAACACTGAAGCTTTCTTT.

The V gene is TRBV5-4, the J gene TRBJ1-2, with 10 bases that match TRBD1. Germline CDR1 reads SGHNT; CDR2 reads YYREEE (reference sequence). The CDR3 is 16 amino acids. V shed 2 bases, J shed 7 bases, and the junction held 11 bases outside the gene matches. The CDR3 spells CASSFEGDRGGGGYTF. The CDR3, as DNA: TGTGCCAGCAGCTTTGAAGGGGACAGGGGTGGTGGTGGCTACACCTTC.

This clone has a single count. CDR3 in amino acids: CASSLTSGAPDTQYF. DNA of the CDR3: TGTGCCAGCAGCTTAACGAGCGGGGCTCCGGATACGCAGTATTTT. The chain recombines TRBV7-2 with TRBJ2-3, with 7 nucleotides matching TRBD2. V lost 2 bases, J lost 6 bases, and 8 bases stayed unmatched. The CDR3 length is 15 residues. Germline V lookup: CDR1 SGHTA, CDR2 FQGNSA. Filled out from reference TRBV7-2 and TRBJ2-3, the complete variable domain reads GAGVSQSPSNKVTEKGKDVELRCDPISGHTALYWYRQSLGQGLEFLIYFQGNSAPDKSGLPSDRFSAERTGGSVSTLTIQRTQQEDSAVYLCASSLTSGAPDTQYFGPGTRLTVL.

The chain uses TRBV10-2 and TRBJ2-5; possible D gene TRBD1, 6 bases. CDR1 WSHSY and CDR2 SAAADI come from the germline V gene. Deletions cut 0 bases from V and 4 bases from J, with 9 bases between. The CDR3 extends over 14 amino acids. In nucleotides, the CDR3 is TGCGCCAGCAGTGAGTCGAACAGGGTAGAGACCCAGTACTTC. Encoded protein: CASSESNRVETQYF.

This chain connects TRBV30 to TRBJ2-6; D is ambiguous. The germline V gene has CDR1 GTSNPN and CDR2 SVGIG (reference sequence). CDR3 length equals 16 residues. V shed 2 bases and J shed 0 bases, with 11 bases lying between them. This chain's CDR3 is CAWSRVEFSGANVLTF. The CDR3, as DNA: TGTGCCTGGAGTAGGGTGGAATTCTCTGGGGCCAACGTCCTGACTTTC.

This rearrangement joins TRBV11-2 to TRBJ2-5; the match to TRBD2 covers 11 bases. This CDR3 has 15 amino acids. CDR1 is SGHAT, CDR2 FQNNGV, per germline. Trimming took 3 bases from V and 1 from J; bases not matched to a gene: 1. In DNA form, the CDR3 reads TGTGCCAGCAGCTTTGGGACTAGCGGCCAAGAGACCCAGTACTTC. It encodes CASSFGTSGQETQYF.

The V gene is TRBV19, the J gene TRBJ2-7; TRBD1 aligns across 7 bases. The germline V gene encodes CDR1 LNHDA and CDR2 SQIVND (reference sequence). After removal of 3 bases from V and 4 bases from J, the junction contained 3 bases not matched to a gene. This CDR3 has 13 amino acids. In DNA, the CDR3 is TGTGCCAGTAGTATCCAGACAGGGTACGAGCAGTACTTC. This sequence encodes CASSIQTGYEQYF.

This clone was counted a few times. The gene calls are TRBV9 and TRBJ1-5; D not resolved. Germline V gene data show CDR1 as SGDLS and CDR2 as YYNGEE. V lost 1 base and J lost 7, with 15 bases in between. The CDR3 totals 15 residues. The CDR3 nucleotides are TGTGCCAGCAGCGTATCCGCCATCCTCGACCAGCCCCAGCATTTT. This codes for CASSVSAILDQPQHF.

This clone has only a few counts. V is TRBV7-2 and J is TRBJ2-3, with 10 bases identical to TRBD2. J was trimmed by 11 bases and V by 5 bases; bases with no gene match: 7. CDR3 length: 13 residues. Per germline, CDR1 SGHTA and CDR2 FQGNSA. The CDR3 sequence: CASSPSGGGRQYF. The CDR3 DNA is TGTGCCAGCAGCCCTAGCGGGGGCGGAAGGCAGTATTTT.

This clone was seen more than once but under ten times. The V and J genes are TRBV10-1 and TRBJ1-1; D not certain. The CDR3 sequence is 13 residues long. Between the trimmed V and J ends, which lost 8 bases and 1 base, there was a span of 11 bases. The germline gives CDR1 WNHNN, CDR2 SYGVQD (reference sequence). CDR3 nucleotide sequence: TGCGCCAGCCGGGTAGGAGCGAACACTGAAGCTTTCTTT. Protein product: CASRVGANTEAFF.

The rearrangement joins TRBV2 to TRBJ2-2; the D gene is possibly TRBD2 (6 bases). This CDR3 is 14 amino acids long. Germline CDR1 and CDR2: SNHLY and FYNNEI. The ends were cut back, 4 bases at V and 3 bases at J, with 9 bases in the middle. The CDR3 sequence: CASSVGGDTGELFF. The CDR3 DNA reads as TGTGCCAGCAGTGTGGGGGGTGACACCGGGGAGCTGTTTTTT.

The chain recombines TRBV12-5 with TRBJ2-1; D might be TRBD1 or TRBD2, each matching 5 bases. This CDR3 is 15 amino acids long. Germline V CDR1 and CDR2: LGHNT, FRNRAP. The V end was cut by 1 base, the J end by 7 bases, with 14 bases between. For the CDR3, the DNA is TGTGCTAGTGGTTTGGCCCGAGGGGTGGGGAATGAGCAGTTCTTC. As protein: CASGLARGVGNEQFF.

This chain connects TRBV4-3 to TRBJ1-5; D might be TRBD1 (5 bases). The germline V and J ends were trimmed by 0 bases and 1 base, with 7 bases remaining between them. The CDR3 contains 15 residues. The germline CDR1 and CDR2 sequences are LGHNA and YSLEER. CDR3 sequence reads: CASSQDGGSNQPQHF. CDR3 nucleotide sequence: TGCGCCAGCAGCCAAGATGGGGGAAGCAATCAGCCCCAGCATTTT.

This chain joins TRBV4-3 and TRBJ1-5; D unresolved. The CDR3 covers 13 residues. V lost 0 bases and J 7 bases, leaving 7 bases between the germline ends. CDR1 and CDR2 from the germline V gene are LGHNA and YSLEER. CDR3 region: CASSQEWGQPQHF. CDR3 DNA sequence: TGCGCCAGCAGCCAAGAGTGGGGACAGCCCCAGCATTTT.

The chain uses TRBV29-1 and TRBJ2-3; D may be TRBD1 (5 bases). This CDR3 has 14 amino acids. V lost 1 base to trimming and J lost 2 bases, with 10 bases between them. The germline gives CDR1 SQVTM, CDR2 ANQGSEA. For the CDR3, the DNA is TGCAGCGTTGAAGGGCAGGGATACACAGATACGCAGTATTTT. Encoded protein: CSVEGQGYTDTQYF.

The genes are TRBV5-8 and TRBJ2-3; D tentatively fits TRBD1 or TRBD2 (5 bases each). The V gene lost 4 bases and the J gene lost 0 bases, with 15 bases spanning the gap. This CDR3 contains 16 residues. Germline values: CDR1 SGHTS, CDR2 YDEGEE. CDR3 region: CASSLLWGLSTDTQYF. CDR3 coding DNA: TGTGCCAGCAGCCTCCTTTGGGGGTTAAGCACAGATACGCAGTATTTT.

The chain joins TRBV10-2 to TRBJ2-3, with a weak D call TRBD1 (7 bases). V was clipped by 2 bases and J by 3 bases, with 12 bases between them. Per the germline V gene, CDR1 is WSHSY and CDR2 is SAAADI. The CDR3 is 15 amino acids. The DNA for the CDR3 is TGCGCCAGCAGTGAGACAGGGGAGGCGACAGATACGCAGTATTTT. This encodes CASSETGEATDTQYF.

This clone turned up a few times. This sequence joins TRBV11-3 and TRBJ2-2; 8 positions agree with TRBD1. The CDR3 has 14 residues. Germline V gene data show CDR1 as SGHNT and CDR2 as YENEEA. The ends lost 6 bases at V and 4 bases at J; junction bases unmatched: 4. The CDR3 here is CASRRDRGTGELFF. The CDR3 DNA sequence: TGTGCCAGCAGACGTGACAGGGGCACCGGGGAGCTGTTTTTT.

This clone has more than one count but fewer than ten. The chain links TRBV7-9 to TRBJ1-4, with 7 positions matching TRBD1. Germline CDR1 SEHNR, CDR2 FQNEAQ (reference sequence). This CDR3 region has 11 residues. J lost 15 bases, V lost 1 base, and 2 bases had no gene match. CDR3 bases: TGTGCCAGCAGCTTAGGGGACAGATTGTTTTTT. Translated, it gives CASSLGDRLFF.

This clone was seen more than once but under ten times. The chain recombines TRBV11-2 with TRBJ2-7; 7 bases align to TRBD1. The V and J ends lost 5 bases and 6 bases, in that order; junction bases with no gene match: 16. The CDR3 has 16 residues. From germline, CDR1 is SGHAT and CDR2 FQNNGV. This CDR3 reads CASSLQLRQGSPEQYF. CDR3 DNA: TGTGCCAGCAGCCTCCAACTAAGACAGGGATCTCCCGAGCAGTACTTC. Full variable domain (remainder filled in from reference TRBV11-2 and TRBJ2-7): EAGVAQSPRYKIIEKRQSVAFWCNPISGHATLYWYQQILGQGPKLLIQFQNNGVVDDSQLPKDRFSAERLKGVDSTLKIQPAKLEDSAVYLCASSLQLRQGSPEQYFGPGTRLTVT.

This clone was observed a few times. The chain has TRBV6-5 and TRBJ1-3, with 9 positions matching TRBD1. The germline V gene has CDR1 MNHEY and CDR2 SVGAGI. J gave up 3 bases and V 5 bases, and 5 bases lay outside the gene matches. The CDR3 runs to 15 residues. The CDR3: CASSLQGAFGNTIYF. The CDR3 DNA follows: TGTGCCAGCAGTCTACAGGGGGCGTTTGGAAACACCATATATTTT.